This T cell receptor (beta chain) is from a study of cytomegalovirus exposure and HLA in healthy donors. PCR employed 60 Vbeta and 13 Jbeta primers. Data came from immunoSEQ multiplex PCR; TCRdb stores just in-frame clones and leaves some out. The sample table sets out about 130,000 clones. The source material was PBMCs. The receptor's source is a woman aged 55-69 years in good health and CMV-seronegative.

CDR3 protein: CASSVPGVGGNTIYF. The DNA of the CDR3 is TGTGCCAGCAGTGTTCCAGGGGTTGGTGGAAACACCATATATTTT. This chain links TRBV6-1 with TRBJ1-3; D might be TRBD1 (6 bases). V gave up 4 bases and J gave up 3 bases, with 13 bases separating them. From germline, CDR1 is MNHNS and CDR2 SASEGT. The CDR3 has 15 amino acids.